This entry concerns a single T cell receptor (beta chain). The entire patient cohort was treatment-naive prior to thyroid surgery. This CDR3 is built from 16 residues. V shed 4 bases, J shed 3 bases, and the junction held 10 bases outside the gene matches. Germline V gives CDR1 MNHNS, CDR2 SASEGT. The data were obtained in a study of metastatic and nonmetastatic thyroid tumors. Original processing methods: Clinicopathological groups supplied CDR3 differences that were used to build a distant-metastasis classifier for papillary thyroid cancer. Using MiXCR, TCRdb re-called clones from the PCR reads. The V and J calls and clone size are TCRdb's, not the authors'. The sample comprises about 27,000 clones, 15% of which are singletons, and 15% to 19% rests with the top ten.

The sequence derives from a male donor with papillary thyroid cancer or a benign thyroid nodule (not recorded which). Some clones in this sample may be carry-over from other donors' samples. The specimen was blood. The chain uses TRBV6-1 and TRBJ2-3, with 7 bases matching TRBD1. CDR3 nucleotide sequence: TGTGCCAGCAGTGCTGACAGGGCCGTTTTTACAGATACGCAGTATTTT. It codes for CASSADRAVFTDTQYF.